The T cell receptor (beta chain) under discussion was sequenced for a study of low-dose radiotherapy and immunotherapy resistance in tumors. This clonotype was counted at least ten times. Germline V gives CDR1 MGHRA, CDR2 YSYEKL. V shed 0 bases and J shed 5 bases, with 4 bases lying between them. The CDR3 is 13 amino acids. TRAV- and TRBV-specific primers were used for first-strand cDNA, which covered alpha and beta chains. Using a constant-region primer together with a V-primer adapter, TCRs were subjected to around 20 PCR cycles of amplification. MiXCR, applied by TCRdb to the reads, yields one record per CDR3 protein. The sample shows about 60,000 distinct CDR3 sequences, approximately 25% of them seen only once. Time point denoted: before trial treatment.

The V call is TRBV4-1, the J call TRBJ2-2, with unresolved D. Material: PBMCs, obtained before treatment. This TCR was recovered from a male donor with prostate cancer. This chain's CDR3 is CASSQETTGELFF. CDR3 nucleotide sequence: TGCGCCAGCAGCCAAGAGACGACCGGGGAGCTGTTTTTT.